The rows below give T cell receptor beta chains drawn from one sample of a study of a mutant IDH1 vaccine in newly diagnosed glioma. Generated by immunoSEQ multiplex PCR, the TCRdb table keeps only in-frame clones and is missing some. Counted here are tens of thousands of clones, 84% occurring once; the ten biggest clones make up roughly 4.5%. The antigens for these receptors are not known. This sample comprised PBMCs, obtained from a glioma patient whose treatment included an IDH1 peptide vaccine. The origin of the receptors is a man aged 25 to 40 with glioma. The CDR3 runs from the conserved cysteine through the conserved F or W. D genes are given only for firm matches. Clone size is not always given. Where it is, it says once, few, many or a class for expanded clones.

abundance: -; j_gene: TRBJ2-5; d_gene: -; v_gene: TRBV10-2; CDR3aa: CASYKETQYF; CDR3nt: TGCGCCAGTTATAAAGAGACCCAGTACTTC
abundance: -; j_gene: TRBJ2-5; d_gene: -; v_gene: TRBV6-5; CDR3aa: CASSPTTAGQETQYF; CDR3nt: TGTGCCAGCAGCCCAACAACCGCCGGTCAAGAGACCCAGTACTTC
abundance: -; j_gene: TRBJ1-5; d_gene: TRBD1; v_gene: TRBV4-1; CDR3aa: CASSQSTRGRGIEAQHF; CDR3nt: TGCGCCAGCAGCCAATCCACCAGGGGGAGGGGGATCGAGGCCCAGCATTTT
abundance: -; j_gene: TRBJ2-5; d_gene: -; v_gene: TRBV13; CDR3aa: CASSSSGKGVKETQYF; CDR3nt: TGTGCCAGCAGCTCGTCGGGGAAGGGGGTAAAAGAGACCCAGTACTTC
abundance: -; j_gene: TRBJ1-6; d_gene: -; v_gene: TRBV7-2; CDR3aa: CASSLWGLTYEPNSPLHF; CDR3nt: TGTGCCAGCAGCTTATGGGGACTTACCTACGAACCAAATTCACCCCTCCACTTT
abundance: -; j_gene: TRBJ1-2; d_gene: -; v_gene: TRBV4-2; CDR3aa: CASSQGNTLNYGYTF; CDR3nt: TGTGCCAGCAGCCAAGGAAATACACTAAACTATGGCTACACCTTC
abundance: -; j_gene: TRBJ1-5; d_gene: -; v_gene: TRBV19; CDR3aa: CASSIGVLSNQPQHF; CDR3nt: TGTGCCAGTAGTATTGGGGTACTGAGCAATCAGCCCCAGCATTTT
abundance: few; j_gene: TRBJ1-1; d_gene: -; v_gene: TRBV25-1; CDR3aa: CASSELGRDLDTEAFF; CDR3nt: TGTGCCAGCAGTGAATTAGGTAGGGACTTGGACACTGAAGCTTTCTTT
abundance: -; j_gene: TRBJ2-2; d_gene: -; v_gene: TRBV5-8; CDR3aa: CASSSWVGADTGELFF; CDR3nt: TGTGCCAGCAGCTCCTGGGTGGGGGCGGACACCGGGGAGCTGTTTTTT
abundance: -; j_gene: TRBJ1-1; d_gene: -; v_gene: TRBV29-1; CDR3aa: CSVSVRGSGPEAFF; CDR3nt: TGCAGCGTCTCCGTACGAGGGAGCGGCCCTGAAGCTTTCTTT
abundance: -; j_gene: TRBJ1-1; d_gene: -; v_gene: TRBV27; CDR3aa: CASSKRGDLEAFF; CDR3nt: TGTGCCAGCAGTAAGAGAGGGGATCTTGAAGCTTTCTTT
abundance: -; j_gene: TRBJ1-1; d_gene: -; v_gene: TRBV11-2; CDR3aa: CASSLDNGAFHASEAFF; CDR3nt: TGTGCCAGCAGCTTAGATAACGGGGCATTTCATGCTTCTGAAGCTTTCTTT
abundance: -; j_gene: TRBJ1-1; d_gene: -; v_gene: TRBV15; CDR3aa: CATSRGGGGGWNTEAFF; CDR3nt: TGTGCCACCAGCAGAGGGGGCGGAGGAGGTTGGAACACTGAAGCTTTCTTT
abundance: -; j_gene: TRBJ1-2; d_gene: TRBD1; v_gene: TRBV7-6; CDR3aa: CASSPGDSYGYTF; CDR3nt: TGTGCCAGCAGCCCGGGGGACAGCTATGGCTACACCTTC
abundance: -; j_gene: TRBJ2-5; d_gene: TRBD1; v_gene: TRBV6-5; CDR3aa: CASSHLTGGETQYF; CDR3nt: TGTGCCAGCAGTCACTTGACAGGGGGAGAGACCCAGTACTTC
abundance: few; j_gene: TRBJ2-1; d_gene: -; v_gene: TRBV5-1; CDR3aa: CASSYLFRGASIYNEQFF; CDR3nt: TGCGCCAGCAGCTACCTATTTCGGGGGGCATCGATCTACAATGAGCAGTTCTTC
abundance: -; j_gene: TRBJ2-7; d_gene: -; v_gene: TRBV5-1; CDR3aa: CASSPDPTSSYEQYF; CDR3nt: TGCGCCAGCAGTCCGGATCCGACCAGCTCCTACGAGCAGTACTTC
abundance: -; j_gene: TRBJ1-4; d_gene: -; v_gene: TRBV7-2; CDR3aa: CASSGDRGEKLFF; CDR3nt: TGTGCCAGCAGTGGCGATAGGGGTGAAAAACTGTTTTTT
abundance: -; j_gene: TRBJ2-1; d_gene: -; v_gene: TRBV5-6; CDR3aa: CASRGTANWNEQFF; CDR3nt: TGTGCCAGCCGCGGGACAGCAAATTGGAATGAGCAGTTCTTC
abundance: -; j_gene: TRBJ1-3; d_gene: -; v_gene: TRBV28; CDR3aa: CASSLSVGEGNTIYF; CDR3nt: TGTGCCAGCAGTCTCTCGGTGGGCGAGGGAAACACCATATATTTT
abundance: -; j_gene: TRBJ2-4; d_gene: -; v_gene: TRBV5-1; CDR3aa: CASSHAANQATNIQYF; CDR3nt: TGCGCCAGCAGCCACGCAGCGAACCAAGCCACGAACATTCAGTACTTC
abundance: -; j_gene: TRBJ1-3; d_gene: -; v_gene: TRBV6-6; CDR3aa: CASNRDSGNTIYF; CDR3nt: TGTGCCAGTAACAGGGACTCTGGAAACACCATATATTTT
abundance: -; j_gene: TRBJ2-3; d_gene: -; v_gene: TRBV5-4; CDR3aa: CASSSSQHTDTQYF; CDR3nt: TGTGCCAGCAGCTCGTCTCAACACACAGATACGCAGTATTTT
abundance: -; j_gene: TRBJ1-5; d_gene: -; v_gene: TRBV15; CDR3aa: CATSRGQGGAYSNQPQHF; CDR3nt: TGTGCCACCAGCAGAGGGCAGGGAGGGGCGTATAGCAATCAGCCCCAGCATTTT
abundance: -; j_gene: TRBJ2-7; d_gene: -; v_gene: TRBV5-5; CDR3aa: CASSLRLDGLEQYF; CDR3nt: TGTGCCAGCAGCTTGAGGTTGGACGGGTTAGAGCAGTACTTC
abundance: few; j_gene: TRBJ1-1; d_gene: -; v_gene: TRBV19; CDR3aa: CASEGKLNTEAFF; CDR3nt: TGTGCCAGTGAGGGCAAGCTGAACACTGAAGCTTTCTTT
abundance: -; j_gene: TRBJ2-7; d_gene: TRBD1; v_gene: TRBV20-1; CDR3aa: CRGRTGDEQYF; CDR3nt: TGCAGAGGAAGGACAGGGGACGAGCAGTACTTC
abundance: -; j_gene: TRBJ2-7; d_gene: -; v_gene: TRBV28; CDR3aa: CASSLYEVQYF; CDR3nt: TGTGCCAGCAGTTTATATGAGGTGCAGTACTTC
abundance: once; j_gene: TRBJ1-4; d_gene: TRBD1; v_gene: TRBV2; CDR3aa: CASSADRPNEKLFF; CDR3nt: TGTGCCAGCAGTGCGGACAGGCCAAATGAAAAACTGTTTTTT